A selection of T cell receptor beta chains follows, all from one sample in a study of blood T cell repertoires in COVID-19. TCRdb keeps only in-frame clones here, not all; method: immunoSEQ multiplex PCR. The top ten hold 0.85% to 0.9% of the sample, which has fewer than 250,000 clones, just under 90% seen once. Sample: PBMCs or T cells enriched from blood (not recorded which). Receptor source: a man over 45 who had been exposed to COVID-19. Both conserved end residues are trimmed from each CDR3.

v_gene: TRBV6-5
j_gene: TRBJ2-3
CDR3aa: ASSHRREVSDTQY

v_gene: TRBV7-9
j_gene: TRBJ1-1
CDR3aa: ASSLVGRNTEAF

v_gene: TRBV19
j_gene: TRBJ1-6
CDR3aa: ASSRRDRGMGSPLH

v_gene: TRBV5-4
j_gene: TRBJ1-1
CDR3aa: ASSFDWGQKAF

v_gene: TRBV7-6
j_gene: TRBJ2-1
CDR3aa: ASSLVQGSLNEQF

v_gene: TRBV28
j_gene: TRBJ1-2
CDR3aa: ASSPPGTGLGGYT

v_gene: TRBV27
j_gene: TRBJ2-3
CDR3aa: ASSFSDYPNTDTQY

v_gene: TRBV19
j_gene: TRBJ1-1
CDR3aa: ASRARGDPMNTEAF

v_gene: TRBV5-1
j_gene: TRBJ2-6
CDR3aa: ASSFRQGAGANVLT

v_gene: TRBV4-1
j_gene: TRBJ1-1
CDR3aa: ASSQLPRGLMNTEAF

v_gene: TRBV11-2
j_gene: TRBJ1-2
CDR3aa: ASSQNVWYGYT

v_gene: TRBV7-9
j_gene: TRBJ1-1
CDR3aa: ASSLQQGTKAF

v_gene: TRBV27
j_gene: TRBJ1-5
CDR3aa: ASSPFPGGNQPQH

v_gene: TRBV29-1
j_gene: TRBJ1-2
CDR3aa: SVDGTTEGYGYT

v_gene: TRBV20-1
j_gene: TRBJ1-1
CDR3aa: SARKNTEAF

v_gene: TRBV28
j_gene: TRBJ1-3
CDR3aa: ASSFRGVRRNTIY

v_gene: TRBV10-3
j_gene: TRBJ1-1
CDR3aa: AISESVLGGEEAF

v_gene: TRBV10-3
j_gene: TRBJ2-1
CDR3aa: AISEPGLAGGVNEQF

v_gene: TRBV10-3
j_gene: TRBJ1-2
CDR3aa: AISGQADYGYT

v_gene: TRBV13
j_gene: TRBJ1-2
CDR3aa: ASSLGLQNRVDGYT

v_gene: TRBV9
j_gene: TRBJ2-1
CDR3aa: ASSVGLSGNSYNEQF

v_gene: TRBV5-1
j_gene: TRBJ1-6
CDR3aa: ASSLGDRDDSPLH

v_gene: TRBV2
j_gene: TRBJ1-5
CDR3aa: ASSESRVYSNQPQH

v_gene: TRBV5-4
j_gene: TRBJ2-1
CDR3aa: ASSLWEGTSGEQF

v_gene: TRBV6-5
j_gene: TRBJ1-1
CDR3aa: ASSYYRAVEAF

v_gene: TRBV28
j_gene: TRBJ1-3
CDR3aa: ASSLLQVLSGNTIY

v_gene: TRBV5-1
j_gene: TRBJ1-1
CDR3aa: ASSLVVGDTEAF